This T cell receptor (beta chain) emerged from a study of Graves' ophthalmopathy and Graves' hyperthyroidism. On the study more broadly: Peripheral blood was gathered at the point of initial diagnosis, before any treatment started. Overall study results and limits: The majority of expanded thyroid clonotypes above 0.001 frequency also occurred in blood.

Transcripts of RNA were the source for amplifying TCR beta CDR3 regions. The authors performed first-round RT-PCR with HTBI primers and then a second-round multiplex PCR. MiXCR, run by TCRdb on the multiplex PCR reads, gives a single entry per CDR3 protein. The sample has roughly 400,000 distinct CDR3 sequences; roughly a sixth are singletons. Symptoms, serum thyroxine and TRAb, thyroid ultrasound, and orbital computed tomography formed the diagnostic basis. This clonotype was seen many times. Antigen unknown. Germline V gives CDR1 MNHEY, CDR2 SVGAGI. This CDR3 is built from 13 residues. The V and J ends lost 2 bases and 2 bases respectively, with 6 bases between them.

V usage is TRBV6-5 and J usage is TRBJ1-2; D unresolved. The TCR originated in an adult woman with stable Graves' hyperthyroidism. Material: peripheral blood. For the CDR3, the DNA is TGTGCCAGCAGTTACGGCAGAAACTATGGCTACACCTTC. This gives the protein CASSYGRNYGYTF.